This TCR beta chain originates from a study of T cell repertoires in cytomegalovirus infection (dated by TCRdb to between 2018 and 2021). For the wider study: Peptide stimulations targeted recently identified HLA-C-restricted CMV epitopes, whose presentation resists viral immunomodulation, together with well-studied HLA-B-restricted epitopes. Donor HLA type was relevant to the analysis, because carriage of CMV infection together with the matching HLA type was indicated by public TCR beta signatures. General conclusions and limits of the study: The ex vivo response was dominated by HLA-C-restricted CMV-specific TCR beta clonotypes, and the single most frequent clonotype in two of eight donors was supplied by these HLA-C-restricted clonotypes. Carriers of CMV infection plus the relevant HLA type were discriminated by the cumulative frequency of public TCR beta family members in the study cohort and in an independent roughly 400-donor cohort.

The sample's treatment or condition label is to be understood as: in vitro stimulation with specific CMV peptide epitopes to enrich CMV-specific T cells. Data came from an Illumina HiSeq 1500. TCRdb reanalyzed the raw reads on its own, using fastp at Q25 for trimming and MiXCR for clone calling, and kept in-frame beta chains. Under each unique CDR3 protein, matching rows form one entry showing the most common genes and DNA. In this sample the table shows around 99,000 distinct CDR3 sequences, about 30% of which occur a single time. Roughly 81% of the sample rests with the top ten. In this sample, this clonotype turned up many times. No cognate antigen has been identified for it. Base qualities are not at hand, and no much larger clone is one base apart. The CDR3 spans 13 residues, from the cysteine through the phenylalanine. Kept here is only the CDR3 DNA, which spans 39 bases and is read in frame from base 1. The germline V gene yields MNHNS for CDR1 and SASEGT for CDR2. V is cut by 4 bases and J by 0 bases, and the space between the germline ends is 6 bases.

The sequence was collected from a human donor in good health (CMV status not recorded). Some clones in this sample may be carry-over from other donors' samples. The specimen was CD8+ T cells from cultured PBMCs, collected from culture after CMV antigen stimulation. This receptor chain uses TRBV6-1 and TRBJ1-1; no D gene can be assigned with confidence. The CDR3 protein sequence reads: CASSAVVNTEAFF. The nucleotide sequence is given as TGTGCCAGCAGTGCGGTCGTGAACACTGAAGCTTTCTTT.